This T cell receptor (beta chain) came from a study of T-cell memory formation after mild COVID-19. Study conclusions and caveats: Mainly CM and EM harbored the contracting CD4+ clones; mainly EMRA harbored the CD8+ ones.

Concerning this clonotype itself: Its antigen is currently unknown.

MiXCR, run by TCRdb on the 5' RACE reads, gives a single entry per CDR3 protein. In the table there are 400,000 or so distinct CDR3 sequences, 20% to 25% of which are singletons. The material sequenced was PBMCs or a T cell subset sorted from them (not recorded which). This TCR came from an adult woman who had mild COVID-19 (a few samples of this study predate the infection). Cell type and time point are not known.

The CDR3 loop is CASSLALAGGHGDTQYF. For the CDR3, the DNA is TGCGCCAGCAGCTTGGCCTTAGCGGGGGGGCATGGAGATACGCAGTATTTT. This rearrangement joins TRBV5-1 to TRBJ2-3, with TRBD2 identical over 11 bases. The CDR3 runs 17 residues. CDR1 and CDR2 (germline): SGHRS, YFSETQ. V lost 0 bases to trimming and J lost 5 bases; unmatched junction nucleotides: 8. The full variable domain, with the rest looked up from reference TRBV5-1 and TRBJ2-3, is KAGVTQTPRYLIKTRGQQVTLSCSPISGHRSVSWYQQTPGQGLQFLFEYFSETQRNKGNFPGRFSGRQFSNSRSEMNVSTLELGDSALYLCASSLALAGGHGDTQYFGPGTRLTVL.